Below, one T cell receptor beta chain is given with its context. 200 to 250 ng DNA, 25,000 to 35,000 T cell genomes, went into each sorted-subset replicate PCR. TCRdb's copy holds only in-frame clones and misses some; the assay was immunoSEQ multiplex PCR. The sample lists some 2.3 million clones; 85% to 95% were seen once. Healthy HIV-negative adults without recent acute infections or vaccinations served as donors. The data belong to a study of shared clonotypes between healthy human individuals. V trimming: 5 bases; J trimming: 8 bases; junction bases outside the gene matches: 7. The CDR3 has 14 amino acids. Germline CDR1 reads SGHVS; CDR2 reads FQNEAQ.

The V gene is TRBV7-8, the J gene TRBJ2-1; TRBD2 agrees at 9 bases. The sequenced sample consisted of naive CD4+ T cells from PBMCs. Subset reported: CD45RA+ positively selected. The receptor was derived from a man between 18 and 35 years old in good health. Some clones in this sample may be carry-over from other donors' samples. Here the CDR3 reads CASSHIAGDHEQFF. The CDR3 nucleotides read TGTGCCAGCAGCCATATAGCGGGAGATCATGAGCAGTTCTTC.